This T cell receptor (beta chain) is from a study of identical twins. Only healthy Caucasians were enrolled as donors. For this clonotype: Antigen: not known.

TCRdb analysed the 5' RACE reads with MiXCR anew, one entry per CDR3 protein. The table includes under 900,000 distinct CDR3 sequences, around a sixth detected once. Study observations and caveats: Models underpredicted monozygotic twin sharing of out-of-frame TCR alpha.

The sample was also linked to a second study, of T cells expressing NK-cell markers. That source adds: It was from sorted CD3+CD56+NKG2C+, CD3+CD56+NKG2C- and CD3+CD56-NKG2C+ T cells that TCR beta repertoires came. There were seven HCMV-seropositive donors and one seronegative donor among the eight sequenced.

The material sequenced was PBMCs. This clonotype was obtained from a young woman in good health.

The CDR3 sequence: CASSQIGTSGVDTQYF. The DNA for the CDR3 is TGTGCCAGCAGCCAAATCGGGACTAGCGGGGTAGATACGCAGTATTTT. The chain has TRBV3-1 and TRBJ2-3; 13 nucleotides align to TRBD2. CDR3 size: 16 residues. The germline CDR1 and CDR2 sequences are LGHDT and YNNKEL (reference sequence). With 2 bases clipped from V and 5 bases from J, the junction kept 4 bases outside the gene matches.